This T cell receptor (beta chain) was found in a study of blood T cell repertoires in COVID-19. Germline CDR1 reads DFQATT; CDR2 reads SNEGSKA (reference sequence). Germline trimming cut 6 bases from V and 0 bases from J; bases unmatched to any gene: 8. The CDR3 covers 16 residues. Source study methods: Reference gene primer amplification gave nucleated cell count estimates. TCRdb's copy holds only in-frame clones and misses some; the assay was immunoSEQ multiplex PCR. That table is the source of V, J and clone size, and D and trimming were worked out from the DNA. The table lists some 290,000 clones, nearly 90% of them singletons.

This chain links TRBV20-1 with TRBJ2-1; 10 bases fit TRBD2. The clonotype was recovered from a woman aged 25 to 39 who had recovered from COVID-19. Sequencing input: PBMCs or T cells enriched from blood (not recorded which). CDR3 region: CSASWTSGSSYNEQFF. The DNA of the CDR3 is TGCAGTGCCAGTTGGACTAGCGGTAGCTCCTACAATGAGCAGTTCTTC.